The 31 T cell receptor beta chains below were found in one sample sequenced in a study of read filtering for tumor transcriptome and immune sequencing. The library was built from 400 ng RNA with molecular barcoded adaptors for alpha/delta and beta/gamma chains. TCRdb redid the calling of the reads with MiXCR, one entry per CDR3 protein. The sample yields 14,000 to 15,000 distinct CDR3 sequences, 20% seen once. The sample comprised a population of CD138-negative cells sorted from bone marrow. These receptors all stem from a donor aged 40 or older with multiple myeloma.

The CDR3 sequence is CASIGGSYNEQFF. Written as DNA, the CDR3 is TGTGCCAGCATTGGAGGGTCCTACAATGAGCAGTTCTTC. This rearrangement joins TRBV6-2 or TRBV6-3 to TRBJ2-1; D possibly corresponds to TRBD2 (6 bases). Germline V gives CDR1 MNHEY, CDR2 SVGEGT. This CDR3 is built from 13 residues. The germline V and J ends were trimmed by 7 bases and 1 base, with 8 bases remaining between them.

Only one count was recorded for this clonotype. An end of the junction does not agree with germline; a read error may underlie this. The chain is built from TRBV5-1 and TRBJ2-3, with D perhaps TRBD2 (7 bases). This CDR3 spans 16 amino acids. Germline V gene lookup returns CDR1 SGHRS and CDR2 YFSETQ. CDR3 in amino acids: CASSFSGGLSADTHYF. CDR3 bases: TGCGCCAGCAGCTTTTCCGGGGGGCTCAGCGCAGATACGCATTATTTT.

This clonotype was counted only a few times. The chain combines TRBV20-1 with TRBJ2-1, with TRBD2 identical over 8 bases. CDR3 length equals 14 residues. Germline V gene sequence: CDR1 DFQATT, CDR2 SNEGSKA (reference sequence). V was pared by 2 bases and J by 0 bases, with 0 bases of the junction left unmatched. As DNA, the CDR3 is TGCAGTGCTAGACTAGCGGGCTCCTACAATGAGCAGTTCTTC. It encodes CSARLAGSYNEQFF.

V usage is TRBV6-6 and J usage is TRBJ2-7; TRBD1 agrees at 7 bases. With V trimmed by 2 bases and J by 4 bases, 8 bases remained unmatched. CDR3 length: 15 amino acids. CDR1 MNHNY and CDR2 SVGAGI come from the germline V gene (reference sequence). Here the CDR3 DNA reads TGTGCCAGCAGTTACGTGGAACAGGGGAGATACGAGCAGTACTTC. It codes for CASSYVEQGRYEQYF.

Only a few counts were recorded for this clonotype. The chain is built from TRBV7-8 and TRBJ1-5, with D possibly being TRBD1 (6 bases). The length of the CDR3 is 15 residues. The germline V gene has CDR1 SGHVS and CDR2 FQNEAQ. The V end was cut by 3 bases, the J end by 0 bases, with 9 bases between. CDR3 protein: CASSLGGLSNQPQHF. CDR3 sequence (DNA): TGTGCCAGCAGCTTGGGGGGGCTTAGCAATCAGCCCCAGCATTTT. The full variable domain, its missing parts supplied by reference TRBV7-8 and TRBJ1-5, is GAGVSQSPRYKVAKRGQDVALRCDPISGHVSLFWYQQALGQGPEFLTYFQNEAQLDKSGLPSDRFFAERPEGSVSTLKIQRTQQEDSAVYLCASSLGGLSNQPQHFGDGTRLSIL.

Remarks on this clonotype: A read error is likely, as this CDR3 ends without the conserved phenylalanine or tryptophan. The CDR3: CASSQFNSNSGELFY. The CDR3 DNA follows: TGTGCCAGCAGCCAATTTAACAGCAACAGTGGGGAGCTGTTTTAT. J is TRBJ2-2 and V is TRBV3-1; D ambiguous. The germline V gene encodes CDR1 LGHDT and CDR2 YNNKEL (reference sequence). The V and J ends lost 2 bases and 8 bases respectively, with 15 bases between them. The length of the CDR3 is 15 residues.

Concerning this clonotype itself: A much bigger clone sits one base away, suggesting this may be a read error. The V and J genes are TRBV11-2 and TRBJ2-5; D may match TRBD1 or TRBD2 (5 bases each). Germline CDR1 reads SGHAT; CDR2 reads FQNNGV. The CDR3 is 15 amino acids. The DNA of the CDR3 is TGTGCCAGCAGCTCCGACGGGACCCCTCAAGTGACCCAGTACTTC. As protein: CASSSDGTPQVTQYF.

Ten or more counts support this clonotype. The V call is TRBV20-1, the J call TRBJ2-3, with 10 bases that match TRBD2. This CDR3 region has 15 residues. Germline CDR1 and CDR2: DFQATT and SNEGSKA (reference sequence). Trimming at V came to 1 base and at J to 1 base, leaving 2 bases not matched to a gene. The CDR3 DNA follows: TGCAGTGCTAGAGGTCTAGCGGGGGGCACAGATACGCAGTATTTT. It codes for CSARGLAGGTDTQYF.

A single count supports this clonotype. A much larger clone lies a single base off, so this may be a read error. V and J are TRBV20-1 and TRBJ2-5, with a tentative D call TRBD2 (5 bases). The CDR3 length is 14 residues. The germline CDR1 and CDR2 sequences are DFQATT and SNEGSKA (reference sequence). CDR3 DNA sequence: TGCGGTGCTAGTCCCCTAGCAGATCAAGAGACCCAGTACTTC. This codes for CGASPLADQETQYF.

This clonotype was seen repeatedly, ten times or more. The rearrangement links TRBV7-8 to TRBJ2-3; D gene uncertain. The CDR3 contains 15 residues. V was clipped by 2 bases and J by 5 bases, with 14 bases between them. The V gene's germline CDR1 is SGHVS and CDR2 FQNEAQ. DNA of the CDR3: TGTGCCAGCAGCTTACTTGTAGGTTTCGAAGATACGCAGTATTTT. Translation gives CASSLLVGFEDTQYF. Complete variable domain (other parts from reference TRBV7-8 and TRBJ2-3): GAGVSQSPRYKVAKRGQDVALRCDPISGHVSLFWYQQALGQGPEFLTYFQNEAQLDKSGLPSDRFFAERPEGSVSTLKIQRTQQEDSAVYLCASSLLVGFEDTQYFGPGTRLTVL.

This clonotype was detected ten times or more. The rearrangement joins TRBV2 to TRBJ2-5; TRBD2 matches 11 bases. Germline CDR1 SNHLY, CDR2 FYNNEI. There are 15 residues in the CDR3. V lost 5 bases and J lost 5; bases outside the gene matches: 7. CDR3 DNA sequence: TGTGCCAGCAGTCTGACTAGCGGGGCTAGGGAGACCCAGTACTTC. Residues: CASSLTSGARETQYF.

The chain links TRBV4-1 to TRBJ1-3, with D possibly being TRBD1 (6 bases). This CDR3 has 19 residues. Germline-derived CDR1 and CDR2 are MGHRA and YSYEKL. The V end lost 0 bases, the J end lost 4 bases, and 22 bases lay between the germline ends. CDR3 sequence reads: CASSQDEVRRRGRGNTIYF. DNA for the CDR3: TGCGCCAGCAGCCAAGATGAAGTCCGCCGCAGGGGTAGAGGAAACACCATATATTTT.

This clonotype was seen a handful of times. The CDR3 spells CASSLASGGTEAFF. The CDR3 DNA reads as TGCGCCAGCAGCTTGGCCTCAGGGGGAACTGAAGCTTTCTTT. The chain combines TRBV5-1 with TRBJ1-1; TRBD1 matches 7 bases. This CDR3 spans 14 amino acids. CDR1 is SGHRS and CDR2 is YFSETQ in the germline V gene. V lost 0 bases and J lost 5; bases outside the gene matches: 4.

V usage is TRBV5-1 and J usage is TRBJ2-2, with unresolved D. Germline V gene sequence: CDR1 SGHRS, CDR2 YFSETQ. The V end was cut by 4 bases, the J end by 4 bases, with 11 bases between. This CDR3 has 14 residues. In nucleotides, the CDR3 is TGCGCCAGCAGCAAGCCCCTGGGCACCGGGGAGCTGTTTTTT. Protein product: CASSKPLGTGELFF.

There are many counts of this clonotype. V usage is TRBV20-1 and J usage is TRBJ1-1, with 7 nucleotides matching TRBD1. The CDR3 totals 14 residues. CDR1 is DFQATT, CDR2 SNEGSKA, per germline (reference sequence). Trimming at V came to 6 bases and at J to 5 bases, leaving 12 bases not matched to a gene. The CDR3 loop is CSALESGGWTEAFF. The DNA of the CDR3 is TGCAGTGCCTTAGAGTCAGGGGGTTGGACTGAAGCTTTCTTT.

In this sample, this clonotype turned up a few times. This chain uses TRBV7-9 with TRBJ2-3; perhaps TRBD1 as D (6 bases). The CDR3 has 18 residues. Germline V gene lookup returns CDR1 SEHNR and CDR2 FQNEAQ (reference sequence). Trimming left V 4 bases short and J 1 base short, with 21 bases between. CDR3 amino acids: CASSSTIADRLRTDTQYF. The CDR3 DNA reads TGTGCCAGCAGCTCTACAATTGCGGACAGACTACGCACAGATACGCAGTATTTT.

Turning to this clonotype: This could be a read error, since a much larger clone is one nucleotide away. This chain links TRBV12-5 with TRBJ2-7; possibly TRBD1 for D (5 bases). The CDR3 is 16 amino acids. V dropped 0 bases and J dropped 2 bases, with 14 bases sitting between them. Germline CDR1 LGHNT, CDR2 FRNRAP. CDR3 bases: TGTGCTAGTGGTTTGGTCCCAGTAGGGGCCCCCTACGAGCAGTACTTC. Translated, it gives CASGLVPVGAPYEQYF.

This clonotype was observed a single time. This may be a read error, as it is one base from a much larger clone. The chain recombines TRBV3-1 with TRBJ2-7; 9 bases are shared with TRBD1. The length of the CDR3 is 14 residues. Germline lookup yields CDR1 LGHDT and CDR2 YNNKEL (reference sequence). In DNA form, the CDR3 reads TGTGCCGGCAGCCGGGACAGGGTCGGAGGGGAGCAGTACTTC. It codes for CAGSRDRVGGEQYF.

This chain links TRBV5-8 with TRBJ2-2; D gene ambiguous. CDR3 size: 14 residues. CDR1 SGHTS and CDR2 YDEGEE come from the germline V gene. Trimming took off 4 bases at V and 6 bases at J, with 13 bases between the two ends. CDR3 bases: TGTGCCAGCAGCCTAGAACCCCACTCCGGGGAGCTGTTTTTT. It codes for CASSLEPHSGELFF.

This clonotype was seen ten or more times. The chain joins TRBV6-1 to TRBJ2-7; maybe TRBD2 (6 bases). Trimming took 6 bases from V and 7 from J, leaving 19 bases between them. The CDR3 covers 14 residues. The germline CDR1 and CDR2 sequences are MNHNS and SASEGT. As DNA, the CDR3 is TGTGCCAGCAGCCCAGGGACTCTTCCGAGGGAGCAGTACTTC. Protein sequence: CASSPGTLPREQYF.

Concerning this clonotype: A clone one base away is much larger, so this may be a read error. This sequence joins TRBV19 and TRBJ2-3; 9 bases match TRBD1. Germline V CDR1 and CDR2: LNHDA, SQIVND (reference sequence). The CDR3 runs 16 residues. CDR3 sequence reads: CASSIPGTGSTDTRYF. DNA of the CDR3: TGTGCCAGTAGTATCCCCGGGACAGGGTCCACAGATACGCGGTATTTT.

This clonotype came up a few times. The genes are TRBV7-6 and TRBJ2-3; 12 positions match TRBD2. The CDR3 consists of 16 residues. Germline CDR1 is SGHVS and CDR2 is FNYEAQ. Trimming removed 5 bases from V and 0 bases from J; junction bases left unmatched: 3. CDR3 residues: CASSPGLAGSTDTQYF. The CDR3 nucleotides are TGTGCCAGCAGCCCTGGACTAGCGGGGAGCACAGATACGCAGTATTTT.

In this sample, this clonotype turned up many times. V and J are TRBV6-1 and TRBJ2-5, with 9 bases lining up with TRBD2. Looked up from germline, CDR1 is MNHNS and CDR2 is SASEGT. The CDR3 totals 16 residues. V lost 2 bases, J lost 4 bases, and 8 bases stayed unmatched. The chain's CDR3 is CASSEYGSGGPETQYF. The CDR3 DNA sequence: TGTGCCAGCAGTGAATATGGGAGCGGGGGGCCAGAGACCCAGTACTTC.

This clonotype was seen only a few times. The chain uses TRBV20-1 and TRBJ2-5; D gene uncertain. Germline-derived CDR1 and CDR2 are DFQATT and SNEGSKA (reference sequence). The V end was cut by 2 bases, the J end by 5 bases, with 15 bases between. The CDR3 is made up of 14 amino acids. The CDR3: CSARSGTSRETQYF. The CDR3 DNA reads TGCAGTGCTAGATCGGGTACCTCCCGGGAGACCCAGTACTTC.

This clonotype was detected a few times. V gene TRBV7-2 combines with J gene TRBJ2-2; D is perhaps TRBD2 (6 bases). This CDR3 has 15 residues. From germline, CDR1 is SGHTA and CDR2 FQGNSA. Trimming left V 1 base short and J 6 bases short, with 12 bases between. The CDR3 loop is CASSLDVSGAGELFF. CDR3 DNA sequence: TGTGCCAGCAGCTTAGATGTATCGGGAGCCGGGGAGCTGTTTTTT. Looking up the rest from reference TRBV7-2 and TRBJ2-2 gives the full variable domain: GAGVSQSPSNKVTEKGKDVELRCDPISGHTALYWYRQSLGQGLEFLIYFQGNSAPDKSGLPSDRFSAERTGGSVSTLTIQRTQQEDSAVYLCASSLDVSGAGELFFGEGSRLTVL.

This clonotype was seen repeatedly, ten times or more. The chain uses TRBV2 and TRBJ2-6, with D possibly matching TRBD2 (5 bases). The CDR3 length is 12 residues. Germline V CDR1 and CDR2: SNHLY, FYNNEI. The ends were cut back, 8 bases at V and 3 bases at J, with 5 bases in the middle. This chain's CDR3 is CASRGGANVLTF. The CDR3 DNA is TGTGCCAGCCGGGGTGGGGCCAACGTCCTGACTTTC.

Ten or more counts support this clonotype. This chain joins TRBV6-1 and TRBJ2-1; possible D gene TRBD2, 6 bases. The V gene's germline CDR1 is MNHNS and CDR2 SASEGT. V was shortened by 1 base and J by 9 bases, with 13 bases between the two germline ends. The CDR3 extends over 14 amino acids. The CDR3, as DNA: TGTGCCAGCAGTGAAGGGGGGACTTTCAGTGAGCAGTTCTTC. Residues: CASSEGGTFSEQFF.

This clonotype was seen at least ten times. This sequence joins TRBV19 and TRBJ2-1; no clear D. Per germline, CDR1 LNHDA and CDR2 SQIVND (reference sequence). CDR3 length equals 14 residues. V lost 6 bases to trimming and J lost 2 bases, with 11 bases between them. CDR3 in DNA: TGTGCCAGTAGAATCGACGGTACCTACAATGAGCAGTTCTTC. It encodes CASRIDGTYNEQFF.

V is TRBV7-9 and J is TRBJ2-6, with D uncertain. This CDR3 is built from 16 residues. Germline loops: CDR1 SEHNR, CDR2 FQNEAQ (reference sequence). The germline V and J ends were trimmed by 4 bases and 0 bases, with 10 bases remaining between them. This CDR3 is CASSSVRFSGANVLTF. The DNA for the CDR3 is TGTGCCAGCAGCTCTGTCCGGTTCTCTGGGGCCAACGTCCTGACTTTC.

The rearrangement links TRBV6-1 to TRBJ1-1; 8 bases match TRBD1. CDR1 MNHNS and CDR2 SASEGT come from the germline V gene. The ends lost 4 bases at V and 1 base at J; junction bases unmatched: 5. The CDR3 totals 15 residues. The CDR3 DNA sequence: TGTGCCAGCAGTGGACGACAGGGGACGAACACTGAAGCTTTCTTT. Translated: CASSGRQGTNTEAFF.

This clonotype has a handful of counts. The chain recombines TRBV5-6 with TRBJ2-7, with D tentatively TRBD2 (5 bases). The germline V and J ends were trimmed by 3 bases and 10 bases, with 11 bases remaining between them. The CDR3 is 11 residues long. Germline V lookup: CDR1 SGHDT, CDR2 YYEEEE. The CDR3: CASSSGESQYF. The DNA of the CDR3 is TGTGCCAGCAGCTCTGGGGAGAGCCAGTACTTC.